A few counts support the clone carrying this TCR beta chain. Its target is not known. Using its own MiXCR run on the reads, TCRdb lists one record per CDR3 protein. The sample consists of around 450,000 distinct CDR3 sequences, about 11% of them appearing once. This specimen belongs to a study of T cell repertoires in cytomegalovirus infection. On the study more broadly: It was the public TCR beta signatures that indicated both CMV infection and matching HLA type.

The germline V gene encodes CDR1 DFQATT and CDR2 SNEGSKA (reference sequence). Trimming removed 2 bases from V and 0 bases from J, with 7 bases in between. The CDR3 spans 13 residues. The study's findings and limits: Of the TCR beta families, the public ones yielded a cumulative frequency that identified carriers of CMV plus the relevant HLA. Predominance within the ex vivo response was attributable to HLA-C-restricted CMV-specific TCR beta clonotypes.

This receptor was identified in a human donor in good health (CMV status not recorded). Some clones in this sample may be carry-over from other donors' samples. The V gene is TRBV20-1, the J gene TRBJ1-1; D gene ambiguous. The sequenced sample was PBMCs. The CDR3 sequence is CSARPAMNTEAFF. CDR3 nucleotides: TGCAGTGCTAGACCGGCTATGAACACTGAAGCTTTCTTT.